This T cell receptor (beta chain) stems from a study of T cells in localized non-small cell lung cancer. Points from the study as a whole: In adjacent lung, a median around 57 of the top 100 tumor clones were found.

Assay: immunoSEQ multiplex PCR; the TCRdb copy retains only in-frame clones and omits some. In the table there are tens of thousands of clones, around nine tenths of which are singletons. After removal of 6 bases from V and 3 bases from J, the junction contained 5 bases not matched to a gene. Germline V CDR1 and CDR2: MDHEN, SYDVKM. The CDR3 loop spans 13 amino acids. Points on this clone: Antigen specificity is unknown.

The clonotype was recovered from a man between 35 and 75 years old with stage I squamous cell lung carcinoma. V and J are TRBV28 and TRBJ2-7, with TRBD1 matching over 7 bases. The sample was peripheral blood, taken before any cancer treatment. CDR3 in amino acids: CASRSTGDYEQYF. CDR3 DNA sequence: TGTGCCAGCAGGTCAACAGGGGACTACGAGCAGTACTTC.